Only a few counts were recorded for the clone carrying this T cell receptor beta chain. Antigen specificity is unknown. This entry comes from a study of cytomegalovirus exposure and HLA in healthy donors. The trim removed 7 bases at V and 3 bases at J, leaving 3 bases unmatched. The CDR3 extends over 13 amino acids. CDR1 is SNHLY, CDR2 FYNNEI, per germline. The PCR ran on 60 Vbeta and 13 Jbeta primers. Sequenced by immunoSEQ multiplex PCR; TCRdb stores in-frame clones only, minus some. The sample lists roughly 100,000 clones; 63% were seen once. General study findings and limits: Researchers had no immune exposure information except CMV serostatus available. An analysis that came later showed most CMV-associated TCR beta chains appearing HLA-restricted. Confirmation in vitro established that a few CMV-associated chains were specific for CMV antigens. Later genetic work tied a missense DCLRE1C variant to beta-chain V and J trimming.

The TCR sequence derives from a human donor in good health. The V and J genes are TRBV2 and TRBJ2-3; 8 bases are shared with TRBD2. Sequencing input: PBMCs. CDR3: CASTPGGTDTQYF. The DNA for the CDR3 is TGTGCCAGCACCCCGGGAGGGACAGATACGCAGTATTTT.